The 30 T cell receptor beta chains listed next were all sequenced from one sample in a study of cytomegalovirus exposure and HLA in healthy donors. Both 60 Vbeta primers and 13 Jbeta primers went into the PCR. Here immunoSEQ multiplex PCR was the method, and the copy in TCRdb shows in-frame clones only, minus some. The repertoire holds around 200,000 clones, with approximately 82% as singletons. The source material was PBMCs. The receptors were sampled from a woman between 40 and 55 years old in good health and CMV-seronegative.

The V and J genes are TRBV5-6 and TRBJ1-4, with 7 nucleotides matching TRBD1. V lost 3 bases and J lost 0; bases outside the gene matches: 11. The germline V gene encodes CDR1 SGHDT and CDR2 YYEEEE. The CDR3 has 18 residues. CDR3 DNA sequence: TGTGCCAGCAGCTCCAGATGGACAGGAATAGCAACTAATGAAAAACTGTTTTTT. It encodes CASSSRWTGIATNEKLFF.

V usage is TRBV28 and J usage is TRBJ2-5; 12 bases are a match to TRBD1. Germline CDR1 reads MDHEN; CDR2 reads SYDVKM. This CDR3 is built from 17 residues. The junction had 11 bases not matched to a gene; V was cut back by 4 bases and J by 5 bases. The CDR3 coding sequence is TGTGCCAGCAGTTATATACCGGGACAGGGGGCCTGGGAGACCCAGTACTTC. This sequence encodes CASSYIPGQGAWETQYF.

The chain recombines TRBV6-6 with TRBJ1-5; no clear D. Germline V gene sequence: CDR1 MNHNY, CDR2 SVGAGI (reference sequence). Trimming stripped 5 bases from V and 7 bases from J, with 15 bases between. CDR3 length: 14 amino acids. The chain's CDR3 is CASSLTAPGQPQHF. CDR3 in DNA: TGTGCCAGCAGTCTGACCGCGCCGGGACAGCCCCAGCATTTT.

The chain recombines TRBV13 with TRBJ2-5, with D maybe TRBD1 (6 bases). CDR1 is PRHDT and CDR2 is FYEKMQ in the germline V gene (reference sequence). The CDR3 contains 15 residues. V was clipped by 5 bases and J by 1 base, with 14 bases between them. The DNA of the CDR3 is TGTGCCAGCAGCACCCGGACAGCTCTCCAAGAGACCCAGTACTTC. It specifies CASSTRTALQETQYF.

This clone showed up just once. This chain joins TRBV5-1 and TRBJ1-2; D ambiguous. Per the germline V gene, CDR1 is SGHRS and CDR2 is YFSETQ. The CDR3 totals 15 residues. Trimming took off 6 bases at V and 2 bases at J, with 17 bases between the two ends. CDR3 DNA: TGCGCCAGCACGGCAACTAGAGACGGGAACTATGGCTACACCTTC. It specifies CASTATRDGNYGYTF.

The CDR3 here is CASSLDTGEAFF. Here the CDR3 DNA reads TGTGCCAGCAGCTTGGACACAGGGGAGGCTTTCTTT. The rearrangement uses TRBV7-9 and TRBJ1-1; TRBD1 aligns across 7 bases. Germline loops: CDR1 SEHNR, CDR2 FQNEAQ (reference sequence). After removal of 3 bases from V and 11 bases from J, the junction contained 6 bases not matched to a gene. The CDR3 runs to 12 residues.

The J gene is TRBJ2-3, the V gene TRBV9; TRBD1 is a possible D gene (5 bases). Trimming stripped 4 bases from V and 7 bases from J, with 10 bases between. The CDR3 runs to 12 residues. CDR1 SGDLS and CDR2 YYNGEE come from the germline V gene. CDR3 amino acids: CASSTDSNTQYF. The CDR3 DNA sequence: TGTGCCAGCAGCACTGACAGTAATACGCAGTATTTT.

The chain combines TRBV7-2 with TRBJ2-1; D might be TRBD2 (5 bases). The CDR3 contains 14 residues. V was pared by 0 bases and J by 7 bases, with 10 bases between. Germline loops: CDR1 SGHTA, CDR2 FQGNSA. The CDR3 DNA sequence: TGTGCCAGCAGCTTAGCGCTCCGGGGTAATGAGCAGTTCTTC. Translation gives CASSLALRGNEQFF.

This sequence joins TRBV7-2 and TRBJ2-6, with D perhaps TRBD1 (6 bases). Germline lookup yields CDR1 SGHTA and CDR2 FQGNSA. Trimming cost V 5 bases and J 0 bases, with 14 bases left between them. The CDR3 runs to 17 residues. CDR3 nucleotide sequence: TGTGCCAGCAGCCCCCAGCAGGGGCGCTCTGGGGCCAACGTCCTGACTTTC. It yields the protein CASSPQQGRSGANVLTF.

With respect to this clone: Other DNA sequences of this sample code for an identical CDR3. The CDR3, as DNA: TGCGCCAGCAGCTTAGGCGGAGGTCAGCCCCAGCATTTT. As protein: CASSLGGGQPQHF. This chain uses TRBV5-1 with TRBJ1-5; D gene unclear. CDR3 length: 13 amino acids. In germline, CDR1 is SGHRS, CDR2 YFSETQ. The V gene lost 2 bases and the J gene lost 6 bases, with 9 bases spanning the gap.

The V call is TRBV30, the J call TRBJ1-6; 8 nucleotides agree with TRBD1. CDR1 and CDR2 from the germline V gene are GTSNPN and SVGIG (reference sequence). V gave up 0 bases and J gave up 8 bases; unmatched junction bases: 6. The CDR3 runs to 15 residues. CDR3 loop: CAWSVRATGDSPLHF. The CDR3 DNA reads as TGTGCCTGGAGTGTAAGGGCGACAGGGGATTCACCCCTCCACTTT.

This clone came up a few times. The chain employs TRBV2 and TRBJ2-1; tentative D call: TRBD1 (6 bases). Germline CDR1 reads SNHLY; CDR2 reads FYNNEI. Trimming took 5 bases from V and 0 from J, leaving 14 bases between them. The CDR3 is 16 residues long. The CDR3 DNA reads TGTGCCAGCAGTCTCAAGGGACACTACTCCTACAATGAGCAGTTCTTC. It translates to CASSLKGHYSYNEQFF.

The gene calls are TRBV7-2 and TRBJ2-7, with D tentatively TRBD2 (5 bases). The germline V gene has CDR1 SGHTA and CDR2 FQGNSA. The CDR3 extends over 12 amino acids. The V gene lost 8 bases and the J gene lost 7 bases, with 15 bases spanning the gap. DNA of the CDR3: TGTGCCAGCGGCTCCTTTCGGGGTGAGCAGTACTTC. Protein: CASGSFRGEQYF.

The CDR3 DNA reads as TGTGCCAGCAGCGAACAGGGGGGAACTAATGAAAAACTGTTTTTT. Translation gives CASSEQGGTNEKLFF. The rearrangement joins TRBV2 to TRBJ1-4, with 8 bases matching TRBD1. Losses at the gene ends were 6 bases for V and 1 base for J; bases not matched to a gene: 4. CDR3 length: 15 amino acids. Germline loops: CDR1 SNHLY, CDR2 FYNNEI.

The V gene is TRBV27, the J gene TRBJ1-6; TRBD1 agrees at 8 bases. Germline V lookup: CDR1 MNHEY, CDR2 SMNVEV (reference sequence). This CDR3 has 15 residues. With V trimmed by 8 bases and J by 8 bases, 11 bases remained unmatched. The chain's CDR3 is CASAESGGEYSPLHF. For the CDR3, the DNA is TGTGCCAGCGCAGAGTCAGGGGGCGAGTATTCACCCCTCCACTTT.

This sequence joins TRBV6-5 and TRBJ1-5; TRBD1 might be the D (5 bases). The CDR3 runs 14 residues. Between the trimmed V and J ends, which lost 5 bases and 2 bases, there was a span of 10 bases. Per the germline V gene, CDR1 is MNHEY and CDR2 is SVGAGI. The CDR3 DNA sequence: TGTGCCAGCAGTACAGGTGGGGGCAATCAGCCCCAGCATTTT. This gives the protein CASSTGGGNQPQHF.

The rearrangement links TRBV28 to TRBJ2-3; D may be TRBD2 (6 bases). The germline V and J ends were trimmed by 1 base and 4 bases, with 12 bases remaining between them. CDR1 is MDHEN and CDR2 is SYDVKM in the germline V gene. This CDR3 contains 15 residues. DNA of the CDR3: TGTGCCAGCAGTTTATTGGACGGGGAGGCAGATACGCAGTATTTT. This gives the protein CASSLLDGEADTQYF.

This clone was seen a single time. The chain carries TRBV7-6 and TRBJ1-4; D is unresolved. Trimming removed 5 bases from V and 7 bases from J, with 20 bases in between. Germline V gene sequence: CDR1 SGHVS, CDR2 FNYEAQ. This CDR3 region has 16 residues. The CDR3 spells CASSPPSREGVEKLFF. CDR3 coding DNA: TGTGCCAGCAGCCCTCCAAGTAGGGAGGGAGTTGAAAAACTGTTTTTT.

This clone was counted once. The CDR3 DNA follows: TGTGCCAGCAGCTCCGGCGGGGGGGCCCAGTCCATTCAGTACTTC. The encoded protein is CASSSGGGAQSIQYF. V gene TRBV5-4 combines with J gene TRBJ2-4; 9 nucleotides align to TRBD2. After removal of 3 bases from V and 9 bases from J, the junction contained 10 bases not matched to a gene. This CDR3 spans 15 amino acids. CDR1 and CDR2 from the germline V gene are SGHNT and YYREEE (reference sequence).

The chain links TRBV4-1 to TRBJ2-5; 10 bases are shared with TRBD1. J was trimmed by 4 bases and V by 2 bases; bases with no gene match: 4. Germline values: CDR1 MGHRA, CDR2 YSYEKL. The CDR3 has 15 amino acids. The CDR3 nucleotides read TGCGCCAGCAGCCAAACCGGGACAGGGGTAGAGACCCAGTACTTC. This sequence encodes CASSQTGTGVETQYF.

The J gene is TRBJ2-7, the V gene TRBV11-2; 7 nucleotides line up with TRBD1. The V and J ends lost 6 bases and 2 bases, in that order; junction bases with no gene match: 10. In germline, CDR1 is SGHAT, CDR2 FQNNGV. The CDR3 totals 15 residues. CDR3 coding DNA: TGTGCCAGCAGACCCTTGACAGGGAGCCCCTACGAGCAGTACTTC. This sequence encodes CASRPLTGSPYEQYF.

This clone was detected only once. V usage is TRBV5-1 and J usage is TRBJ1-4; a possible D gene is TRBD1 (5 bases). The V end lost 3 bases, the J end lost 6 bases, and 12 bases lay between the germline ends. CDR1 and CDR2 (germline): SGHRS, YFSETQ. The CDR3 contains 14 residues. CDR3 sequence (DNA): TGCGCCAGCAGCTCCCCGGGACTAGATGAAAAACTGTTTTTT. It is translated as CASSSPGLDEKLFF. The full variable domain, completed using reference TRBV5-1 and TRBJ1-4, is KAGVTQTPRYLIKTRGQQVTLSCSPISGHRSVSWYQQTPGQGLQFLFEYFSETQRNKGNFPGRFSGRQFSNSRSEMNVSTLELGDSALYLCASSSPGLDEKLFFGSGTQLSVL.

J is TRBJ1-5 and V is TRBV7-9, with a weak D call TRBD1 (6 bases). The CDR3 totals 16 residues. Trimming took 4 bases from V and 7 from J, leaving 20 bases between them. Germline V CDR1 and CDR2: SEHNR, FQNEAQ (reference sequence). CDR3 amino acids: CASSSGTGQFRQPQHF. The CDR3 bases are TGTGCCAGCAGCTCGGGAACAGGGCAGTTCCGACAGCCCCAGCATTTT.

This rearrangement joins TRBV5-4 to TRBJ2-3, with D unclear. Germline-derived CDR1 and CDR2 are SGHNT and YYREEE (reference sequence). This CDR3 is built from 12 residues. V lost 4 bases and J lost 6, with 9 bases in between. CDR3 protein: CASSASLDTQYF. The DNA of the CDR3 is TGTGCCAGCAGCGCTAGTTTGGATACGCAGTATTTT.

This chain uses TRBV10-3 with TRBJ2-2, with D possibly matching TRBD2 (6 bases). V lost 8 bases and J 7 bases, leaving 11 bases between the germline ends. Germline V gene sequence: CDR1 ENHRY, CDR2 SYGVKD. The CDR3 runs to 12 residues. CDR3 protein: CAIGGAGGELFF. The CDR3 DNA follows: TGTGCCATCGGAGGGGCCGGCGGGGAGCTGTTTTTT.

The V gene is TRBV28, the J gene TRBJ1-1, with a weak D call TRBD1 (5 bases). V gave up 11 bases and J gave up 5 bases, with 21 bases separating them. This CDR3 has 14 residues. Looked up from germline, CDR1 is MDHEN and CDR2 is SYDVKM. DNA for the CDR3: TGTGCCCACTCTTGGGACTCCCAAGGTACTGAAGCTTTCTTT. Protein product: CAHSWDSQGTEAFF.

V gene TRBV7-2 combines with J gene TRBJ2-7; TRBD2 is a possible D gene (7 bases). Germline V gene sequence: CDR1 SGHTA, CDR2 FQGNSA. This CDR3 spans 18 amino acids. V was pared by 1 base and J by 2 bases, with 21 bases between. The CDR3 nucleotides read TGTGCCAGCAGCTTAGAAGGGGTGGGGGGGCCCCATCCCTACGAGCAGTACTTC. It yields the protein CASSLEGVGGPHPYEQYF.

This clone showed up just once. The rearrangement uses TRBV6-1 and TRBJ1-5; no clear D. The CDR3 spans 15 residues. Looked up from germline, CDR1 is MNHNS and CDR2 is SASEGT. The germline V and J ends were trimmed by 5 bases and 0 bases, with 11 bases remaining between them. CDR3 nucleotide sequence: TGTGCCAGCAGTCCCGGGGTCTATAGCAATCAGCCCCAGCATTTT. It codes for CASSPGVYSNQPQHF.

The rearrangement joins TRBV6-5 to TRBJ2-7, with D possibly TRBD1 on 6 matching bases. Germline CDR1 and CDR2: MNHEY and SVGAGI. This CDR3 spans 14 amino acids. Trimming stripped 0 bases from V and 2 bases from J, with 8 bases between. The CDR3: CASSYSWDTYEQYF. For the CDR3, the DNA is TGTGCCAGCAGTTACTCTTGGGACACCTACGAGCAGTACTTC.

This chain uses TRBV5-5 with TRBJ2-3; a possible D gene is TRBD2 (5 bases). Germline V lookup: CDR1 SGHKS, CDR2 YYEKEE (reference sequence). The V gene lost 4 bases and the J gene lost 1 base, with 16 bases spanning the gap. The CDR3 sequence is 16 residues long. The CDR3 loop reads CASSGDYIPGTDTQYF. The DNA for the CDR3 is TGTGCCAGCAGCGGTGACTATATCCCTGGCACAGATACGCAGTATTTT.